These 11 T cell receptor beta chains were sequenced from one sample in a study of blood T cells in healthy people across ages. With a J-beta primer mix and a sample-barcoded 5' primer, a second PCR ran about 7 to 12 cycles. Using its own MiXCR run on the 5' RACE reads, TCRdb lists one record per CDR3 protein. The data show approximately 1.5 million distinct CDR3 sequences, approximately 43% seen once. The sequencing sample was made of blood. The receptors originated from a young woman in good health.

In this sample, this clonotype turned up a few times. This sequence joins TRBV7-9 and TRBJ1-5; TRBD1 aligns across 12 bases. Trimming took 5 bases from V and 8 from J; bases not matched to a gene: 4. In germline, CDR1 is SEHNR, CDR2 FQNEAQ (reference sequence). The CDR3 sequence is 14 residues long. In DNA form, the CDR3 reads TGTGCCAGCAGCCTAGGGACAGGGGGCGAGCCCCAGCATTTT. Translated, it gives CASSLGTGGEPQHF.

Only a few counts were recorded for this clonotype. This chain joins TRBV3-1 and TRBJ2-1; D gene unclear. The V end lost 2 bases, the J end lost 3 bases, and 8 bases lay between the germline ends. The CDR3 loop spans 14 amino acids. Germline values: CDR1 LGHDT, CDR2 YNNKEL (reference sequence). The CDR3 DNA sequence: TGTGCCAGCAGCCAACGGGCCAACTACAATGAGCAGTTCTTC. Amino acid sequence: CASSQRANYNEQFF.

Note on this clonotype: Relative to the germline gene, one junction end is altered; a read error may explain this. The V call is TRBV5-1, the J call TRBJ2-7, with D perhaps matching TRBD2 (5 bases). CDR1 and CDR2 (germline): SGHRS, YFSETQ. This CDR3 is built from 13 residues. CDR3 nucleotides: TGCGCCAGCAGCTTACTAGTTTCCTACGGGCAGTACTTC. Translation: CASSLLVSYGQYF.

This clonotype occurred a few times. In nucleotides, the CDR3 is TGCGCCAGCAGCCATAGTAGCGGGTTTTTAACGGAGCAGTTCTTC. Translating gives CASSHSSGFLTEQFF. The chain joins TRBV4-3 to TRBJ2-1, with 7 bases identical to TRBD2. CDR1 LGHNA and CDR2 YSLEER come from the germline V gene. Trimming removed 3 bases from V and 10 bases from J; junction bases left unmatched: 12. This CDR3 has 15 residues.

This clonotype was observed many times. The chain has TRBV4-3 and TRBJ2-2; 10 positions agree with TRBD1. This CDR3 has 16 amino acids. The germline gives CDR1 LGHNA, CDR2 YSLEER. V was clipped by 0 bases and J by 6 bases; unmatched bases: 4. The CDR3 nucleotides are TGCGCCAGCAGCCAAGAGGGACAGGGGACGGCCGGGGAGCTGTTTTTT. Its protein product is CASSQEGQGTAGELFF.

The chain recombines TRBV20-1 with TRBJ2-5; D is ambiguous. Looked up from germline, CDR1 is DFQATT and CDR2 is SNEGSKA (reference sequence). The CDR3 spans 12 residues. Trimming shortened V by 6 bases and J by 0 bases, and 8 bases separated the two germline ends. CDR3 region: CSAWGYQETQYF. In DNA form, the CDR3 reads TGCAGTGCGTGGGGATACCAAGAGACCCAGTACTTC.

This clonotype appeared a few times. The chain carries TRBV11-2 and TRBJ1-2; TRBD1 matches 8 bases. Germline CDR1 reads SGHAT; CDR2 reads FQNNGV. The CDR3 loop spans 16 amino acids. Losses at the gene ends were 2 bases for V and 4 bases for J; bases not matched to a gene: 9. The CDR3 nucleotides are TGTGCCAGCAGCTTATCGGGCACAGGGGGATTCTATGGCTACACCTTC. Its translation: CASSLSGTGGFYGYTF.

The chain joins TRBV6-2 or TRBV6-3 to TRBJ2-3, with D perhaps TRBD2 (5 bases). Trimming took 2 bases from V and 6 from J, leaving 30 bases between them. CDR1 is MNHEY and CDR2 is SVGEGT in the germline V gene. This CDR3 comprises 20 residues. CDR3 sequence: CASSYTHSTKGLWGKDTQYF. The CDR3 DNA reads TGTGCCAGCAGTTACACGCACTCCACAAAAGGACTTTGGGGAAAGGATACGCAGTATTTT.

This clonotype was observed a handful of times. The chain couples TRBV12-5 to TRBJ2-7; 11 bases agree with TRBD2. Germline-derived CDR1 and CDR2 are LGHNT and FRNRAP. The CDR3 length is 15 residues. The V gene end was trimmed by 7 bases and the J gene end by 2 bases; junction bases not matched to a gene: 7. In DNA, the CDR3 is TGTGCTAGTGCCTCGACTAGCGGGAACCCCTACGAGCAGTACTTC. Translated: CASASTSGNPYEQYF.

This chain links TRBV25-1 with TRBJ1-1; weak D call: TRBD1 (5 bases). CDR3 length: 14 residues. The V gene lost 1 base and the J gene lost 7 bases, with 13 bases spanning the gap. Germline V gives CDR1 MGHDK, CDR2 SYGVNS. This CDR3 reads CASSEWGSPDEAFF. CDR3 coding DNA: TGTGCCAGCAGTGAATGGGGGTCCCCGGATGAAGCTTTCTTT.

There are a few counts of this clonotype. The rearrangement uses TRBV12-3 or TRBV12-4 and TRBJ2-5; either TRBD1 or TRBD2 may supply D (6 bases each). The V end lost 8 bases, the J end lost 11 bases, and 15 bases lay between the germline ends. The CDR3 is 11 amino acids. CDR3 bases: TGTGCCAGCTCGGGAGCAGGGGAGCAGTACTTC. Protein sequence: CASSGAGEQYF.